This is a list of T cell receptor beta chains from one sample in a study of shared clonotypes between healthy human individuals. Clones were sequenced by immunoSEQ multiplex PCR, and TCRdb holds only the in-frame ones, with some missing. The table records around 2.5 million clones, 80% to 95% of them present only once. Sequencing was done on a sample of naive CD4+ T cells from PBMCs. The receptors were sampled from a young man in good health. Some clones in this sample may be carry-over from other donors' samples. Each CDR3 is given with its conserved first and last residue. The D gene is left open where the match is weak. Where a row states a size, it is once, few, many or the class of an expanded clone; other rows omit it.

clone size: NA
J gene: TRBJ2-3
V gene: TRBV5-1
D gene: TRBD2
CDR3 DNA: TGCGCCAGCAGCTTTAGCGGGAGAAGCACAGATACGCAGTATTTT
CDR3 protein: CASSFSGRSTDTQYF

clone size: NA
J gene: TRBJ1-2
V gene: TRBV5-1
D gene: NA
CDR3 DNA: TGCGCCAGCAGCTTTGCGTGGGGCGGAGCCTATGGCTACACCTTC
CDR3 protein: CASSFAWGGAYGYTF

clone size: NA
J gene: TRBJ1-1
V gene: TRBV6-5
D gene: NA
CDR3 DNA: TGTGCCAGCAGCGATCGCCGGATGGGGAACACTGAAGCTTTCTTT
CDR3 protein: CASSDRRMGNTEAFF

clone size: NA
J gene: TRBJ2-3
V gene: TRBV5-4
D gene: TRBD2
CDR3 DNA: TGTGCCAGCAGCTTAAGTCTTCGTGCTAGCGGGAGAGGGGCGGCAGATACGCAGTATTTT
CDR3 protein: CASSLSLRASGRGAADTQYF

clone size: NA
J gene: TRBJ2-1
V gene: TRBV7-2
D gene: NA
CDR3 DNA: TGTGCCAGCAGCTTAGCCGGACAGTACAATGAGCAGTTCTTC
CDR3 protein: CASSLAGQYNEQFF

clone size: NA
J gene: TRBJ1-2
V gene: TRBV28
D gene: TRBD1
CDR3 DNA: TGTGCCAGCAGTGTGGGGACAGGGTACCCAGCTGGCTACACCTTC
CDR3 protein: CASSVGTGYPAGYTF

clone size: NA
J gene: TRBJ1-5
V gene: TRBV5-1
D gene: NA
CDR3 DNA: TGCGCCAGCAGCCGGGAAGGAATGAGCAATCAGCCCCAGCATTTT
CDR3 protein: CASSREGMSNQPQHF

clone size: NA
J gene: TRBJ1-1
V gene: TRBV6-5
D gene: NA
CDR3 DNA: TGTGCCAGCAGTCGCTGGCCAGGGGCTTTCTTT
CDR3 protein: CASSRWPGAFF

clone size: NA
J gene: TRBJ2-2
V gene: TRBV18
D gene: TRBD2
CDR3 DNA: TGTGCCAGCTCACCAGGGCTAGCGGCAATTAACACCGGGGAGCTGTTTTTT
CDR3 protein: CASSPGLAAINTGELFF

clone size: NA
J gene: TRBJ1-5
V gene: TRBV5-1
D gene: TRBD1
CDR3 DNA: TGCGCCAGCAGCTTGGGGACAGGGGGTGGGCAGCCCCAGCATTTT
CDR3 protein: CASSLGTGGGQPQHF

clone size: NA
J gene: TRBJ2-1
V gene: TRBV11-2
D gene: NA
CDR3 DNA: TGTGCCAGCAGCACCTTGGACCCTCTCAATGAGCAGTTCTTC
CDR3 protein: CASSTLDPLNEQFF

clone size: NA
J gene: TRBJ1-1
V gene: TRBV5-1
D gene: NA
CDR3 DNA: TGCGCCAGCAGTCGAGGGGGGTCGAGGAACACTGAAGCTTTCTTT
CDR3 protein: CASSRGGSRNTEAFF

clone size: once
J gene: TRBJ1-5
V gene: TRBV7-8
D gene: NA
CDR3 DNA: TGTGCCAGCAAGTCGGCTGGGGGATCCAATCAGCCCCAGCATTTT
CDR3 protein: CASKSAGGSNQPQHF

clone size: NA
J gene: TRBJ2-3
V gene: TRBV7-2
D gene: TRBD2
CDR3 DNA: TGTGCCAGCAGCTTAGGGGAGGGCCACACAGATACGCAGTATTTT
CDR3 protein: CASSLGEGHTDTQYF

clone size: few
J gene: TRBJ1-1
V gene: TRBV6-6
D gene: NA
CDR3 DNA: TGTGCCAGCAGCCTAGGGAGCCACACTGAAGCTTTCTTT
CDR3 protein: CASSLGSHTEAFF

clone size: NA
J gene: TRBJ1-1
V gene: TRBV7-9
D gene: TRBD1
CDR3 DNA: TGTGCCAGCAGCTCCCGACAGGGGCAGGTTGAAGACACTGAAGCTTTCTTT
CDR3 protein: CASSSRQGQVEDTEAFF

clone size: NA
J gene: TRBJ2-1
V gene: TRBV19
D gene: NA
CDR3 DNA: TGTGCCAGTAGTATCGAGTCCTTCCACGAGCAGTTCTTC
CDR3 protein: CASSIESFHEQFF

clone size: NA
J gene: TRBJ2-3
V gene: TRBV10-3
D gene: NA
CDR3 DNA: TGTGCCATCAGTGAGTCGGGGGGACGGAATACGCAGTATTTT
CDR3 protein: CAISESGGRNTQYF

clone size: NA
J gene: TRBJ2-2
V gene: TRBV9
D gene: NA
CDR3 DNA: TGTGCCAGCAGCGTAGGAGCTGGCAGGGGAGCGTACGGGGAGCTGTTTTTT
CDR3 protein: CASSVGAGRGAYGELFF

clone size: NA
J gene: TRBJ2-5
V gene: TRBV5-1
D gene: NA
CDR3 DNA: TGCGCCAGCAGCTTGATTGGGGGGCCGGGAGAGACCCAGTACTTC
CDR3 protein: CASSLIGGPGETQYF

clone size: NA
J gene: TRBJ2-3
V gene: TRBV21-1
D gene: NA
CDR3 DNA: TGTGCCAGCGGTGAGGGGAGCGGGAGGTCAGATACGCAGTATTTT
CDR3 protein: CASGEGSGRSDTQYF

clone size: NA
J gene: TRBJ2-1
V gene: TRBV18
D gene: NA
CDR3 DNA: TGTGCCAGCTCACCGTCTGGGGATTATTACAATGAGCAGTTCTTC
CDR3 protein: CASSPSGDYYNEQFF

clone size: NA
J gene: TRBJ2-7
V gene: TRBV28
D gene: TRBD1
CDR3 DNA: TGTGCCAGCACCCCTCCCGGGACAGGGGATTACGAGCAGTACTTC
CDR3 protein: CASTPPGTGDYEQYF

clone size: NA
J gene: TRBJ2-7
V gene: TRBV15
D gene: NA
CDR3 DNA: TGTGCCACCAGCAGCGGAACAGGGATCTACGAGCAGTACTTC
CDR3 protein: CATSSGTGIYEQYF

clone size: NA
J gene: TRBJ2-1
V gene: TRBV6-1
D gene: TRBD2
CDR3 DNA: TGTGCCAGCAGTGAAGTTAGCGGGAACAATGAGCAGTTCTTC
CDR3 protein: CASSEVSGNNEQFF

clone size: NA
J gene: TRBJ2-2
V gene: TRBV30
D gene: NA
CDR3 DNA: TGTGCCTGGAGTGTACTCGGGGGGCCGGCGAACACCGGGGAGCTGTTTTTT
CDR3 protein: CAWSVLGGPANTGELFF

clone size: once
J gene: TRBJ2-7
V gene: TRBV7-9
D gene: NA
CDR3 DNA: TGTGCCAGCAGCTCCGATTGGACAGCCCAGTCCTACGAGCAGTACTTC
CDR3 protein: CASSSDWTAQSYEQYF

clone size: NA
J gene: TRBJ2-3
V gene: TRBV28
D gene: NA
CDR3 DNA: TGTGCCAGCAGTTTATCTACACTCACAGATACGCAGTATTTT
CDR3 protein: CASSLSTLTDTQYF

clone size: once
J gene: TRBJ2-3
V gene: TRBV18
D gene: TRBD1
CDR3 DNA: TGTGCCAGCTCACCACCGGCACAGGGGGCGCCGGATACGCAGTATTTT
CDR3 protein: CASSPPAQGAPDTQYF

clone size: NA
J gene: TRBJ1-2
V gene: TRBV30
D gene: TRBD1
CDR3 DNA: TGTGCCTGGAGTGTTGGGGACAGGGGGTCCTATGGCTACACCTTC
CDR3 protein: CAWSVGDRGSYGYTF

clone size: once
J gene: TRBJ2-3
V gene: TRBV14
D gene: TRBD2
CDR3 DNA: TGTGCCAGCAGCCACCTCCGGGACAGGGAGGGAGAGGGACTAGCGGGAGATATCACAGATACGCAGTATTTT
CDR3 protein: CASSHLRDREGEGLAGDITDTQYF

clone size: NA
J gene: TRBJ1-5
V gene: TRBV2
D gene: NA
CDR3 DNA: TGTGCCAGCAGTGTCACCACAGCGCGTCAGCCCCAGCATTTT
CDR3 protein: CASSVTTARQPQHF

clone size: NA
J gene: TRBJ2-7
V gene: TRBV9
D gene: NA
CDR3 DNA: TGTGCCAGCAGCGTCGGGCAGGGGATCCCCTACGAGCAGTACTTC
CDR3 protein: CASSVGQGIPYEQYF

clone size: NA
J gene: TRBJ1-2
V gene: TRBV6-6
D gene: NA
CDR3 DNA: TGTGCCAGCAGATCAACAGGGAACTATGGCTACACCTTC
CDR3 protein: CASRSTGNYGYTF

clone size: NA
J gene: TRBJ1-5
V gene: TRBV19
D gene: NA
CDR3 DNA: TGTGCCAGTAGTATGGTGGGGAAGACTCAGCCCCAGCATTTT
CDR3 protein: CASSMVGKTQPQHF

clone size: NA
J gene: TRBJ1-3
V gene: TRBV5-1
D gene: NA
CDR3 DNA: TGCGCCAGCAGCTCCACCCGACTGAGCTCTGGAAACACCATATATTTT
CDR3 protein: CASSSTRLSSGNTIYF

clone size: NA
J gene: TRBJ2-7
V gene: TRBV18
D gene: TRBD1
CDR3 DNA: TGTGCCAGCTCACCACCGCGACAGGGGGGCAGCTCCTACGAGCAGTACTTC
CDR3 protein: CASSPPRQGGSSYEQYF

clone size: NA
J gene: TRBJ2-5
V gene: TRBV28
D gene: TRBD1
CDR3 DNA: TGTGCCAGCAGTTCGGGACAGGGGCTAGAGACCCAGTACTTC
CDR3 protein: CASSSGQGLETQYF

clone size: NA
J gene: TRBJ1-5
V gene: TRBV21-1
D gene: NA
CDR3 DNA: TGTGCCAGCAGCATTCAGGCGGGAGTAGGCAATCAGCCCCAGCATTTT
CDR3 protein: CASSIQAGVGNQPQHF

clone size: NA
J gene: TRBJ1-4
V gene: TRBV2
D gene: TRBD1
CDR3 DNA: TGTGCCAGCAGTACGGACAGGGGGGGAGGTGAAAAACTGTTTTTT
CDR3 protein: CASSTDRGGGEKLFF

clone size: once
J gene: TRBJ2-7
V gene: TRBV28
D gene: NA
CDR3 DNA: TGTGCCAGCAGTTTATCCAGGGGTTACTACGAGCAGTACTTC
CDR3 protein: CASSLSRGYYEQYF

clone size: once
J gene: TRBJ2-7
V gene: TRBV7-2
D gene: TRBD2
CDR3 DNA: TGTGCCAGCAGCCCAGGCCCGTTGAGCGGGAGGGGTTGGTACTTC
CDR3 protein: CASSPGPLSGRGWYF

clone size: NA
J gene: TRBJ1-1
V gene: TRBV9
D gene: TRBD1
CDR3 DNA: TGTGCCAGCAGCGTAGTGAGGGGACAGGGGGCTGAAGCTTTCTTT
CDR3 protein: CASSVVRGQGAEAFF

clone size: NA
J gene: TRBJ2-2
V gene: TRBV11-3
D gene: NA
CDR3 DNA: TGTGCCAGCAGCCACGGGACTTTTACCGGGGAGCTGTTTTTT
CDR3 protein: CASSHGTFTGELFF

clone size: NA
J gene: TRBJ1-1
V gene: TRBV5-1
D gene: NA
CDR3 DNA: TGCGCCAGCAGCTCGACGACGACAGCTGAAGCTTTCTTT
CDR3 protein: CASSSTTTAEAFF

clone size: NA
J gene: TRBJ1-4
V gene: TRBV7-9
D gene: NA
CDR3 DNA: TGTGCCAGCAGCTTGGTTCAGGTTCCTGAAAAACTGTTTTTT
CDR3 protein: CASSLVQVPEKLFF